A single sample is the source of the 4 T cell receptor beta chains below, sequenced in a study of technical replicates of blood from several donors. Sequencing used immunoSEQ multiplex PCR; TCRdb keeps in-frame clones, though not all of them. The data show 70,000 or so clones, with over 95% seen just once and approximately 0.21% held by the top ten. The sample consisted of T cells isolated from PBMCs. The receptors here all came from a human donor in good health.

The gene calls are TRBV6-1 and TRBJ1-2, with 9 bases lining up with TRBD1. The CDR3 runs to 14 residues. Germline loops: CDR1 MNHNS, CDR2 SASEGT. Trimming cost V 4 bases and J 4 bases; bases outside gene matches: 4. CDR3 sequence: CASSVDRGPYGYTF. CDR3 nucleotide sequence: TGTGCCAGCAGTGTGGACAGGGGCCCCTATGGCTACACCTTC.

In this sample, this clone turned up once. The chain is built from TRBV7-8 and TRBJ2-7; 9 bases are a match to TRBD1. The junction had 6 bases not matched to a gene; V was cut back by 4 bases and J by 2 bases. The germline CDR1 and CDR2 sequences are SGHVS and FQNEAQ. This CDR3 region has 15 residues. The CDR3 sequence is CASSWDRERTYEQYF. The CDR3 nucleotides read TGTGCCAGCAGCTGGGACAGGGAAAGAACCTACGAGCAGTACTTC.

The chain employs TRBV11-1 and TRBJ2-7, with D possibly TRBD2 on 6 matching bases. The length of the CDR3 is 15 residues. The V end was cut by 3 bases, the J end by 2 bases, with 14 bases between. Germline CDR1 and CDR2: SGHAT and FQDESV (reference sequence). The CDR3 protein is CASSLGPGLTYEQYF. The CDR3 bases are TGTGCCAGCAGCTTGGGCCCGGGACTCACCTACGAGCAGTACTTC. The variable domain in full, completed from reference TRBV11-1 and TRBJ2-7, reads EAEVAQSPRYKITEKSQAVAFWCDPISGHATLYWYRQILGQGPELLVQFQDESVVDDSQLPKDRFSAERLKGVDSTLKIQPAELGDSAMYLCASSLGPGLTYEQYFGPGTRLTVT.

This rearrangement joins TRBV4-3 to TRBJ2-3, with 8 bases matching TRBD2. The V segment lost 0 bases and the J segment 1 base; nucleotides outside the gene matches: 0. From germline, CDR1 is LGHNA and CDR2 YSLEER. The CDR3 is 15 residues long. This chain's CDR3 is CASSQETSGTDTQYF. The CDR3 DNA reads TGCGCCAGCAGCCAAGAGACTAGCGGCACAGATACGCAGTATTTT.